This T cell receptor (beta chain) was profiled in a study of naive and memory T cell subsets. The germline CDR1 and CDR2 sequences are SNHLY and FYNNEI. Trimming cost V 9 bases and J 7 bases, with 16 bases left between them. The CDR3 has 12 amino acids. Overnight CMV lysate stimulation of fresh PBMCs defined donor CMV status by CD4+ IFNgamma. CD4 T cells were positively selected, then CD8 T cells from the CD4-negative fraction. Cells stained for CD3, CD4, CD8, CD45RA and CD27 were sorted into four subsets. Both TRBC1 and TRBC2 were covered by a beta constant-region primer of two equimolar oligonucleotides. Nested alpha and beta constant-region primers with the SP2 primer drove four PCR rounds on ligated cDNA. TCRdb independently ran MiXCR on the UMI-ligation and nested PCR reads; one entry per CDR3 protein. The sample includes 100,000 to 150,000 distinct CDR3 sequences, roughly 36% of them seen just once.

Source material: central memory CD4+ T cells from blood. The rearrangement joins TRBV2 to TRBJ2-7; D is ambiguous. The receptor was derived from a human donor in good health. This CDR3 is CASARQKWEQYF. The CDR3 DNA reads TGTGCCAGTGCCCGCCAAAAATGGGAGCAGTACTTC. Based on the CDR3 plus reference TRBV2 and TRBJ2-7, the full variable domain is EPEVTQTPSHQVTQMGQEVILRCVPISNHLYFYWYRQILGQKVEFLVSFYNNEISEKSEIFDDQFSVERPDGSNFTLKIRSTKLEDSAMYFCASARQKWEQYFGPGTRLTVT.